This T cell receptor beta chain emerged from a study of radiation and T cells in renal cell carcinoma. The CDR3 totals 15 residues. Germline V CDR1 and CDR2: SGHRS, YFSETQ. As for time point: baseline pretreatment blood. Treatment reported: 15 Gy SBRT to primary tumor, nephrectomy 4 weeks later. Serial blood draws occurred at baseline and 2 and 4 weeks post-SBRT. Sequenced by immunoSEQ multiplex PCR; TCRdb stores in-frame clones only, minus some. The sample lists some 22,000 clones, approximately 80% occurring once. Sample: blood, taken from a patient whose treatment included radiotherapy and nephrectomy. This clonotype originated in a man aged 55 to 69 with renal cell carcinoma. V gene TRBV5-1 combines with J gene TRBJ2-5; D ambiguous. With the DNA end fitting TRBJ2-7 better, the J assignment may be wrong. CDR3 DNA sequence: TGCGCCAGCAGCTTACCTTCGACAAAGGCCCTCGAGCAGTACTTC. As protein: CASSLPSTKALEQYF.